A selection of T cell receptor beta chains follows, all from one sample in a study of early stage breast cancer tumors. Assay used: immunoSEQ multiplex PCR; TCRdb lists only in-frame clones, some missing. The sample has over 25,000 clones, 72% seen once. The specimen sequenced was blood. The receptor source for this set is a person aged 45 to 59 with breast cancer. Both conserved end residues are part of each CDR3.

V	J	CDR3
TRBV5-1	TRBJ1-3	CASSLGTGGSGNTIYF
TRBV15	TRBJ2-4	CATSRAGAAEEHIQYF
TRBV11-2	TRBJ2-3	CASSLSPGLAEDTQYF
TRBV19	TRBJ1-5	CASSISGANTPQPQHF
TRBV9	TRBJ2-1	CASSVSGTGVNEQFF
TRBV20-1	TRBJ2-5	CSASPQETQYF
TRBV19	TRBJ1-1	CASKQDMVTEAFF
TRBV2	TRBJ1-2	CASIRTGVGYGYTF
TRBV7-9	TRBJ2-5	CASSFRGEQETQYF
TRBV7-3	TRBJ2-7	CASSLTGTSHEQYF
TRBV14	TRBJ2-7	CASSQALEQYF
TRBV2	TRBJ1-2	CASRGTALNGYTF
TRBV7-9	TRBJ2-7	CASSPRGDKSSYEQYF
TRBV10-3	TRBJ1-2	CAISESNSVTYGYTF
TRBV5-5	TRBJ2-7	CASSLSLGGGREQYF
TRBV7-9	TRBJ2-1	CASSLAAYSSRNRHEQFF
TRBV9	TRBJ2-3	CASSVGLSTDTQYF
TRBV4-3	TRBJ2-7	CASSQALPTGPQTSYEQYF
TRBV10-3	TRBJ2-1	CAISDLRTTYNEQFF
TRBV7-2	TRBJ2-2	CASSFQIGANTGELFF
TRBV11-2	TRBJ1-1	CASSSGGSRAFF
TRBV12-5	TRBJ1-1	CASGLEAVNTEAFF
TRBV6-1	TRBJ1-2	CASNALGVDTF
TRBV19	TRBJ1-2	CASSWGTGDSYGYTF
TRBV15	TRBJ2-3	CATSRRSGRGGDTQYF
TRBV2	TRBJ1-3	CASSGQGSAGNTIYF
TRBV2	TRBJ2-7	CASNPSATYEQYF
TRBV6-5	TRBJ1-1	CASSYPRASEAFF
TRBV30	TRBJ2-2	CAWRGVGELFF
TRBV4-2	TRBJ2-7	CASSQDPQGSSYEQYF
TRBV6-6	TRBJ2-7	CASSYPGPVGDEQYF
TRBV7-8	TRBJ1-2	CASSLEPLGYYGYTF
TRBV19	TRBJ1-2	CASSKSGTGGYGYTF
TRBV20-1	TRBJ2-1	CSAQTYNEQFF
TRBV19	TRBJ1-1	CASKGNRVTTFEAFF
TRBV2	TRBJ2-7	CASRTPPYEQYF
TRBV11-3	TRBJ2-1	CASSPALASNEQFF
TRBV5-6	TRBJ2-3	CASSQGQLPDTQYF
TRBV9	TRBJ2-2	CASSVGTVNTGELFF
TRBV18	TRBJ1-3	CASSPPGATGNTIYF
TRBV11-2	TRBJ2-5	CASSSTIIETQYF
TRBV19	TRBJ2-7	CASSRQSSSYEQYF
TRBV6-5	TRBJ2-7	CASGSDYSPSYEQYF
TRBV12-5	TRBJ2-2	CASGLQLTGELFF
TRBV30	TRBJ1-3	CAWSRDISGNTIYF
TRBV5-1	TRBJ1-4	CASSLLDRGGEKLFF
TRBV25-1	TRBJ2-3	CASSSGDTQYF
TRBV2	TRBJ2-7	CASITSGISSYEQYF